Presented here are 11 T cell receptor beta chains from one specimen sequenced in a study of cytomegalovirus exposure and HLA in healthy donors. The study ran its PCR with 60 Vbeta and 13 Jbeta primers. Sequenced by immunoSEQ multiplex PCR; TCRdb stores in-frame clones only, minus some. The repertoire holds about 71,000 clones, about 70% seen once, with roughly 9.7% in the top ten. The sequenced sample consisted of PBMCs. The receptors shown here come from a woman between 45 and 60 years old in good health and CMV-seropositive.

V usage is TRBV5-1 and J usage is TRBJ2-2; 7 bases agree with TRBD2. This CDR3 comprises 15 residues. Germline V lookup: CDR1 SGHRS, CDR2 YFSETQ. After removal of 4 bases from V and 5 bases from J, the junction contained 8 bases not matched to a gene. The CDR3 sequence: CASSDRTSGTGELFF. CDR3 in DNA: TGCGCCAGCAGCGACCGGACTAGTGGTACCGGGGAGCTGTTTTTT.

The chain couples TRBV7-8 to TRBJ2-1, with 8 bases matching TRBD2. Germline CDR1 reads SGHVS; CDR2 reads FQNEAQ. V trimming: 1 base; J trimming: 5 bases; junction bases outside the gene matches: 10. The CDR3 contains 17 residues. In DNA, the CDR3 is TGTGCCAGCAGCTTAGAGGCGGGAGGCCCTCTCCACAATGAGCAGTTCTTC. Translating gives CASSLEAGGPLHNEQFF.

The chain carries TRBV10-2 and TRBJ2-4; tentatively, D is TRBD1 (5 bases). The CDR3 covers 14 residues. The V gene lost 4 bases and the J gene lost 3 bases, with 10 bases spanning the gap. CDR1 is WSHSY, CDR2 SAAADI, per germline. The CDR3 bases are TGCGCCAGCAGTGTGGGGCTGGGCAAAAACATTCAGTACTTC. This translates into CASSVGLGKNIQYF.

The rearrangement joins TRBV2 to TRBJ2-7, with D tentatively TRBD1 (6 bases). Germline assignment: CDR1 SNHLY and CDR2 FYNNEI. The length of the CDR3 is 13 residues. Trimming took off 5 bases at V and 4 bases at J, with 12 bases between the two ends. The DNA for the CDR3 is TGTGCCAGCAGTTGGGACAAGGAATACGAGCAGTACTTC. Amino acids: CASSWDKEYEQYF.

This clone turned up a few times. This chain connects TRBV7-6 to TRBJ1-6; 7 nucleotides agree with TRBD1. The J segment lost 7 bases and the V segment lost 5 bases, leaving 11 bases of the junction unmatched. The germline CDR1 and CDR2 sequences are SGHVS and FNYEAQ. The CDR3 loop spans 16 amino acids. This CDR3 reads CASSSRPGQQNSPLHF. The CDR3 DNA follows: TGTGCCAGCAGCAGTAGACCGGGACAGCAAAATTCACCCCTCCACTTT.

The chain recombines TRBV9 with TRBJ2-2; 9 nucleotides match TRBD2. The CDR3 runs 15 residues. V shed 5 bases, J shed 4 bases, and the junction held 6 bases outside the gene matches. In germline, CDR1 is SGDLS, CDR2 YYNGEE. The CDR3 loop is CASRRAGGPTGELFF. CDR3 DNA sequence: TGTGCCAGCAGGAGGGCGGGGGGGCCCACCGGGGAGCTGTTTTTT.

The V gene is TRBV5-1, the J gene TRBJ1-1; D is possibly TRBD1 (6 bases). Between the trimmed V and J ends, which lost 2 bases and 6 bases, there was a span of 11 bases. Germline-derived CDR1 and CDR2 are SGHRS and YFSETQ. This CDR3 comprises 13 residues. For the CDR3, the DNA is TGCGCCAGCAGCTTCACAGGGTTAGCTGAAGCTTTCTTT. This sequence encodes CASSFTGLAEAFF.

This rearrangement joins TRBV9 to TRBJ2-2; maybe TRBD2 (6 bases). The CDR3 sequence is 16 residues long. Germline V gene lookup returns CDR1 SGDLS and CDR2 YYNGEE. V lost 1 base, J lost 5 bases, and 15 bases lay in between. This CDR3 reads CASSVFGGATTGELFF. The DNA of the CDR3 is TGTGCCAGCAGCGTATTCGGCGGGGCCACAACCGGGGAGCTGTTTTTT.

The rearrangement joins TRBV7-2 to TRBJ1-2; D gene uncertain. This CDR3 spans 14 amino acids. Germline CDR1 and CDR2: SGHTA and FQGNSA. The V and J ends lost 1 base and 9 bases respectively, with 15 bases between them. The CDR3 spells CASSLGGQRLSYTF. The CDR3 nucleotides are TGTGCCAGCAGCTTAGGCGGGCAGAGATTGAGCTACACCTTC.

The rearrangement uses TRBV5-1 and TRBJ2-1; D gene ambiguous. The CDR3 consists of 16 residues. CDR1 SGHRS and CDR2 YFSETQ come from the germline V gene. Trimming removed 0 bases from V and 4 bases from J, with 14 bases in between. The CDR3 DNA follows: TGCGCCAGCAGCTTGGGACCGCAGACACCGTACAATGAGCAGTTCTTC. Protein sequence: CASSLGPQTPYNEQFF. The variable domain in full, with the rest retrieved from reference TRBV5-1 and TRBJ2-1, is KAGVTQTPRYLIKTRGQQVTLSCSPISGHRSVSWYQQTPGQGLQFLFEYFSETQRNKGNFPGRFSGRQFSNSRSEMNVSTLELGDSALYLCASSLGPQTPYNEQFFGPGTRLTVL.

Details on this clone: One end of the junction does not line up with germline, which may come from a read error. The V and J genes are TRBV7-9 and TRBJ1-2, with TRBD1 identical over 8 bases. Germline V CDR1 and CDR2: SEHNR, FQNEAQ (reference sequence). The CDR3 covers 16 residues. The CDR3 loop reads CSSSPQTGAYNYGYTF. CDR3 coding DNA: TGTTCCAGCAGCCCCCAGACAGGGGCCTATAACTATGGCTACACCTTC.